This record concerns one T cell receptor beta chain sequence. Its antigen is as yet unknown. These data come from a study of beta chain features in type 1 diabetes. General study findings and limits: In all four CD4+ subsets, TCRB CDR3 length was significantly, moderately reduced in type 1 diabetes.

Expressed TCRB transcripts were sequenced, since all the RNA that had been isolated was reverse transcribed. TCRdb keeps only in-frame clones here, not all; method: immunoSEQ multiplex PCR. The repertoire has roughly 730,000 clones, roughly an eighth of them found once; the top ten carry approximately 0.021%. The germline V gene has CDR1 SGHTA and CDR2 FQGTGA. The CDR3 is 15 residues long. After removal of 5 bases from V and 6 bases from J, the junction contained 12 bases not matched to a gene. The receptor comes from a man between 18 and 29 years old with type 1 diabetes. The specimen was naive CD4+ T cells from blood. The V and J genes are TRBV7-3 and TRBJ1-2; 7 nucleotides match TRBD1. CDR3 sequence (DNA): TGTGCCAGCAGCCCTGACAGGGACTTGTCAAATGGCTACACCTTC. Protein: CASSPDRDLSNGYTF.